The rows below give T cell receptor beta chains drawn from one sample of a study of T cell repertoires in aging, cancer and after chemotherapy. One entry per CDR3 protein, called by TCRdb with MiXCR from the multiplex PCR reads. The repertoire holds some 9,300 distinct CDR3 sequences, with around 44% as singletons. The source material was blood. The receptors here all came from a human donor in good health. Each CDR3 is given with its conserved first and last residue. D genes are given only for firm matches. For some rows the clone size is stated as once, few or many, or as a class when expanded; others skip it.

j_gene: TRBJ2-1
abundance: .
d_gene: .
v_gene: TRBV5-1
CDR3nt: TGCGCCAGCAGCTTGGCCAGCGGGTTTTACAATGAGCAGTTCTTC
CDR3aa: CASSLASGFYNEQFF

j_gene: TRBJ2-3
abundance: .
d_gene: TRBD2
v_gene: TRBV4-1
CDR3nt: TGTGCCAGCAGCCAAGAATCTAGCGGGGGTCTGGGCACAGATACGCAGTATTTT
CDR3aa: CASSQESSGGLGTDTQYF

j_gene: TRBJ1-5
abundance: .
d_gene: TRBD1
v_gene: TRBV5-6
CDR3nt: TGTGCCAGCAGCTACGGACAGGGCGGGCAGCCCCAGCATTTT
CDR3aa: CASSYGQGGQPQHF

j_gene: TRBJ1-2
abundance: few
d_gene: .
v_gene: TRBV4-1
CDR3nt: TGCGCCAGCAGCCTCTCTCCCGGCCAATTCTATGGCTACACCTTC
CDR3aa: CASSLSPGQFYGYTF

j_gene: TRBJ1-2
abundance: .
d_gene: TRBD1
v_gene: TRBV5-1
CDR3nt: TGCCCCAGCAGCTCGGGATCCCCCGGGACAGGCTATGGCTACACCTTC
CDR3aa: CPSSSGSPGTGYGYTF

j_gene: TRBJ2-1
abundance: .
d_gene: TRBD1
v_gene: TRBV28
CDR3nt: TGTGCCATCGGACAGGGCTACAATGAGCAGTTCTTC
CDR3aa: CAIGQGYNEQFF

j_gene: TRBJ1-1
abundance: .
d_gene: .
v_gene: TRBV6-5
CDR3nt: TGTGCCAGCAGTTACTCTCTCGGCACTGAAGCTTTCTTT
CDR3aa: CASSYSLGTEAFF

j_gene: TRBJ2-5
abundance: .
d_gene: .
v_gene: TRBV9
CDR3nt: TGTGCCAGCAGCCCGAGACAGACCCAAGAGACCCAGTACTTC
CDR3aa: CASSPRQTQETQYF

j_gene: TRBJ1-5
abundance: .
d_gene: TRBD1
v_gene: TRBV27
CDR3nt: TGTGCCAGCAGTCCTCGGACAGGGCGCAATCAGCCCCAGCATTTT
CDR3aa: CASSPRTGRNQPQHF

j_gene: TRBJ2-5
abundance: .
d_gene: .
v_gene: TRBV7-3
CDR3nt: TGTGCCAGCAGCCGGTACCAAGAGACCCAGTACTTC
CDR3aa: CASSRYQETQYF

j_gene: TRBJ1-6
abundance: .
d_gene: .
v_gene: TRBV7-2
CDR3nt: TGTGCCAGCAGCTTAGATCGGATATCACCCCTCCACTTT
CDR3aa: CASSLDRISPLHF

j_gene: TRBJ1-6
abundance: few
d_gene: .
v_gene: TRBV5-1
CDR3nt: TGCGCCAGCAGCTTGGTCTCTGGGGCCAATTCACCCCTCCACTTT
CDR3aa: CASSLVSGANSPLHF

j_gene: TRBJ1-1
abundance: .
d_gene: TRBD1
v_gene: TRBV5-6
CDR3nt: TGTGCCAGCAGCTTAATACAGGGGCCTGCTACTGAAGCTTTCTTT
CDR3aa: CASSLIQGPATEAFF

j_gene: TRBJ1-1
abundance: .
d_gene: .
v_gene: TRBV6-5
CDR3nt: TGTGCCAGCAGTTCCCCGGGACACAACACTGAAGCTTTCTTT
CDR3aa: CASSSPGHNTEAFF

j_gene: TRBJ1-2
abundance: once
d_gene: TRBD1
v_gene: TRBV19
CDR3nt: TGTGCCAGTAGTGCACAGGGGGCAAGCGGCTACACCTTC
CDR3aa: CASSAQGASGYTF

j_gene: TRBJ1-1
abundance: .
d_gene: .
v_gene: TRBV7-2
CDR3nt: TGTGCCAGCAGCTCATCCGGTAGGGGTGAAGCTTTCTTT
CDR3aa: CASSSSGRGEAFF

j_gene: TRBJ2-1
abundance: few
d_gene: .
v_gene: TRBV5-6
CDR3nt: TGTGCCAGCAGCTCCTTAGGAGGGATCTCCTACAATGAGCAGTTCTTC
CDR3aa: CASSSLGGISYNEQFF

j_gene: TRBJ2-1
abundance: .
d_gene: TRBD1
v_gene: TRBV12-3/TRBV12-4
CDR3nt: TGTGCCAGCACCAGGACAGGGAGAAATGAGCAGTTCTTC
CDR3aa: CASTRTGRNEQFF

j_gene: TRBJ2-6
abundance: medium-sized
d_gene: .
v_gene: TRBV6-4
CDR3nt: TGTGCCAGCAGTGACGGGACATCTGGGGCCAACGTCCTGACTTTC
CDR3aa: CASSDGTSGANVLTF

j_gene: TRBJ2-3
abundance: few
d_gene: TRBD2
v_gene: TRBV6-1
CDR3nt: TGTGCCAGCAGCCCCATTCGAGCGGGGGAGACAGATACGCAGTATTTT
CDR3aa: CASSPIRAGETDTQYF

j_gene: TRBJ1-1
abundance: .
d_gene: .
v_gene: TRBV19
CDR3nt: TGTGCCAGTACCCCTACCCAGGGAGTCATGAACACTGAAGCTTTCTTT
CDR3aa: CASTPTQGVMNTEAFF

j_gene: TRBJ2-1
abundance: .
d_gene: TRBD1
v_gene: TRBV24-1
CDR3nt: TGTGCCACCAGTTTAGCGGGGACAGGGGACAATGAGCAGTTCTTC
CDR3aa: CATSLAGTGDNEQFF

j_gene: TRBJ1-6
abundance: .
d_gene: TRBD1
v_gene: TRBV5-4
CDR3nt: TGTGCCAGCAGCCCAACAGGGACAGGGAGCTCCTATAATTCACCCCTCCACTTT
CDR3aa: CASSPTGTGSSYNSPLHF

j_gene: TRBJ1-1
abundance: few
d_gene: .
v_gene: TRBV5-5
CDR3nt: TGTGCCAGCCCCCCCGGGGGGGGGAAACCGGGGGTGAACACTGAAGCTTTCTTT
CDR3aa: CASPPGGGKPGVNTEAFF

j_gene: TRBJ1-6
abundance: .
d_gene: .
v_gene: TRBV6-6
CDR3nt: TGTGCCAGCAGTATAACACGGGCCTATAATTCACCCCTCCACTTT
CDR3aa: CASSITRAYNSPLHF

j_gene: TRBJ1-5
abundance: .
d_gene: .
v_gene: TRBV14
CDR3nt: TGTGCCAGCAGCCAAGTGGGGAGGAACCAGCCCCAGCATTTT
CDR3aa: CASSQVGRNQPQHF